These 30 T cell receptor beta chains originate from one sample sequenced in a study of radiation and T cells in renal cell carcinoma. As to time point: baseline pretreatment blood. Treatment: 15 Gy SBRT to primary tumor, nephrectomy 4 weeks later. The method was immunoSEQ multiplex PCR; TCRdb's version includes in-frame clones alone and lacks a portion of them. The sample consists of about 61,000 clones, over 70% of them appearing once. This material consisted of blood, taken from a patient whose treatment included radiotherapy and nephrectomy. The receptor source for this set is a man in his sixties with renal cell carcinoma.

V is TRBV19 and J is TRBJ1-3, with a tentative D call TRBD1 (6 bases). V was trimmed by 9 bases and J by 2 bases, leaving 26 bases between them. The CDR3 length is 18 residues. In germline, CDR1 is LNHDA, CDR2 SQIVND (reference sequence). The CDR3 sequence: CASTEGGFLRSTGNTIYF. CDR3 bases: TGTGCCAGCACCGAGGGGGGATTTCTCCGATCAACTGGAAACACCATATATTTT. Supplemented by reference TRBV19 and TRBJ1-3, the full variable domain reads DGGITQSPKYLFRKEGQNVTLSCEQNLNHDAMYWYRQDPGQGLRLIYYSQIVNDFQKGDIAEGYSVSREKKESFPLTVTSAQKNPTAFYLCASTEGGFLRSTGNTIYFGEGSWLTVV.

The V gene is TRBV11-3, the J gene TRBJ2-3, with 9 bases fitting TRBD2. The germline gives CDR1 SGHNT, CDR2 YENEEA. Trimming took 5 bases from V and 0 from J; bases not matched to a gene: 6. This CDR3 spans 16 amino acids. The CDR3 bases are TGTGCCAGCAGCAAAGGGGCGGGGGGGAGCACAGATACGCAGTATTTT. It encodes CASSKGAGGSTDTQYF.

The chain combines TRBV7-9 with TRBJ2-7; 8 bases fit TRBD1. Looked up from germline, CDR1 is SEHNR and CDR2 is FQNEAQ (reference sequence). The CDR3 sequence is 15 residues long. V lost 1 base and J lost 2; bases outside the gene matches: 4. The CDR3 DNA sequence: TGTGCCAGCAGCTTAGGACAGGGGAGGCCCTACGAGCAGTACTTC. This codes for CASSLGQGRPYEQYF.

This clone was found a few times. The gene calls are TRBV29-1 and TRBJ1-2; TRBD1 agrees at 7 bases. This CDR3 region has 12 residues. Looked up from germline, CDR1 is SQVTM and CDR2 is ANQGSEA. Unmatched junction bases numbered 4, after V lost 7 bases and J lost 2 bases. CDR3 loop: CSAATGNYGYTF. DNA for the CDR3: TGCAGCGCTGCGACAGGGAACTATGGCTACACCTTC.

This chain links TRBV5-1 with TRBJ2-5; 8 nucleotides match TRBD2. Looked up from germline, CDR1 is SGHRS and CDR2 is YFSETQ. The ends lost 5 bases at V and 1 base at J; junction bases unmatched: 10. This CDR3 is 16 amino acids long. The CDR3 bases are TGCGCCAGCAGTGGGGCGGGGGGACTCACCCAAGAGACCCAGTACTTC. Encoded protein: CASSGAGGLTQETQYF.

The chain employs TRBV7-9 and TRBJ1-5; D is ambiguous. Germline CDR1 reads SEHNR; CDR2 reads FQNEAQ (reference sequence). V lost 4 bases and J 9 bases, leaving 13 bases between the germline ends. This CDR3 is built from 13 residues. The CDR3 spells CASSSSTVRPQHF. DNA for the CDR3: TGTGCCAGCAGCTCGTCAACCGTGAGGCCCCAGCATTTT.

The chain uses TRBV29-1 and TRBJ2-1, with 8 bases fitting TRBD2. The CDR3 has 19 residues. With V trimmed by 4 bases and J by 0 bases, 17 bases remained unmatched. Germline V CDR1 and CDR2: SQVTM, ANQGSEA. CDR3 DNA: TGCAGCGTTGGGGGGTGGGGACTAGGGAAATCTAGCTCCTACAATGAGCAGTTCTTC. Translated, it gives CSVGGWGLGKSSSYNEQFF.

There are a few counts of this clone. This sequence joins TRBV5-1 and TRBJ2-7; D is unclear. Trimming stripped 1 base from V and 0 bases from J, with 17 bases between. CDR1 is SGHRS, CDR2 YFSETQ, per germline. This CDR3 contains 17 residues. CDR3 sequence reads: CASSLLPAWLDSYEQYF. CDR3 DNA: TGCGCCAGCAGCTTGTTGCCCGCCTGGCTGGACTCCTACGAGCAGTACTTC.

The rearrangement joins TRBV29-1 to TRBJ2-3, with 14 bases identical to TRBD2. The CDR3 sequence is 15 residues long. Per germline, CDR1 SQVTM and CDR2 ANQGSEA. Trimming took 7 bases from V and 5 from J; bases not matched to a gene: 8. CDR3 protein: CSAETSGRAIDTQYF. CDR3 in DNA: TGCAGCGCCGAGACTAGCGGGAGGGCCATAGATACGCAGTATTTT.

The V call is TRBV2, the J call TRBJ2-1, with D possibly TRBD1 on 5 matching bases. The CDR3 is 15 residues long. Trimming left V 4 bases short and J 3 bases short, with 13 bases between. Germline loops: CDR1 SNHLY, CDR2 FYNNEI. Here the CDR3 reads CASSGAGQLYNEQFF. The CDR3 DNA follows: TGTGCCAGCAGTGGAGCAGGACAACTCTACAATGAGCAGTTCTTC.

This sequence joins TRBV7-9 and TRBJ1-1; D ambiguous. The length of the CDR3 is 14 residues. CDR1 and CDR2 (germline): SEHNR, FQNEAQ (reference sequence). Trimming left V 4 bases short and J 1 base short, with 10 bases between. CDR3 residues: CASSSPIKNTEAFF. DNA of the CDR3: TGTGCCAGCAGCTCCCCTATAAAGAACACTGAAGCTTTCTTT.

The V and J genes are TRBV7-9 and TRBJ1-5; D is perhaps TRBD1 (5 bases). This CDR3 is built from 16 residues. V lost 1 base, J lost 0 bases, and 10 bases lay in between. CDR1 is SEHNR, CDR2 FQNEAQ, per germline (reference sequence). CDR3 coding DNA: TGTGCCAGCAGCTTAGGTGCAGGGTATAGCAATCAGCCCCAGCATTTT. Translating gives CASSLGAGYSNQPQHF.

This clone was observed once. The rearrangement links TRBV7-9 to TRBJ2-6; D unresolved. Per the germline V gene, CDR1 is SEHNR and CDR2 is FQNEAQ (reference sequence). The CDR3 contains 19 residues. V lost 2 bases and J lost 0, with 17 bases in between. CDR3 nucleotides: TGTGCCAGCAGCTTAAGTAAGCTGAGGCGGCCCTCTGGGGCCAACGTCCTGACTTTC. Translated, it gives CASSLSKLRRPSGANVLTF.

The rearrangement links TRBV5-1 to TRBJ2-2, with unresolved D. The CDR3 has 12 amino acids. The V gene lost 4 bases and the J gene lost 3 bases, with 4 bases spanning the gap. Germline CDR1 and CDR2: SGHRS and YFSETQ. Here the CDR3 reads CASSLDTGELFF. In nucleotides, the CDR3 is TGCGCCAGCAGCCTGGACACCGGGGAGCTGTTTTTT.

This clone appeared once. V is TRBV5-8 and J is TRBJ1-5; D remains unclear. V was clipped by 2 bases and J by 6 bases, with 9 bases between them. This CDR3 is built from 13 residues. Germline assignment: CDR1 SGHTS and CDR2 YDEGEE. CDR3 DNA sequence: TGTGCCAGCAGCTTAGGTTTAGGTCAGCCCCAGCATTTT. Residues: CASSLGLGQPQHF.

CDR3 in amino acids: CASSKGQGGDQPQHF. DNA of the CDR3: TGTGCCAGCAGCAAGGGACAGGGTGGAGATCAGCCCCAGCATTTT. The chain employs TRBV7-9 and TRBJ1-5; 9 bases align to TRBD1. This CDR3 is built from 15 residues. V was clipped by 5 bases and J by 5 bases; unmatched bases: 7. The germline CDR1 and CDR2 sequences are SEHNR and FQNEAQ (reference sequence).

The V and J genes are TRBV5-6 and TRBJ2-4; 7 bases are a match to TRBD2. This CDR3 has 15 amino acids. Germline V gene lookup returns CDR1 SGHDT and CDR2 YYEEEE. The J segment lost 3 bases and the V segment lost 3 bases, leaving 6 bases of the junction unmatched. DNA for the CDR3: TGTGCCAGCAGCTGGGGGGGATCGCTCAAAAACATTCAGTACTTC. Its protein is CASSWGGSLKNIQYF.

The CDR3 sequence is CASSVEGRGPETQYF. DNA of the CDR3: TGTGCCAGCAGTGTGGAGGGCAGGGGGCCGGAGACCCAGTACTTC. J is TRBJ2-5 and V is TRBV9; 8 bases agree with TRBD1. Germline trimming cut 5 bases from V and 5 bases from J; bases unmatched to any gene: 11. Germline loops: CDR1 SGDLS, CDR2 YYNGEE. The CDR3 totals 15 residues.

Only one count was recorded for this clone. The chain has TRBV19 and TRBJ2-1; D might be TRBD2 (5 bases). CDR3 length equals 15 residues. Trimming removed 1 base at V and 8 bases at J, with 15 bases between. CDR1 and CDR2 from the germline V gene are LNHDA and SQIVND (reference sequence). CDR3 protein: CASSIALGAGDEQFF. As DNA, the CDR3 is TGTGCCAGTAGTATAGCCCTAGGAGCCGGGGATGAGCAGTTCTTC.

The chain combines TRBV21-1 with TRBJ2-3; TRBD1 is the table's D call and was not checked against the DNA. TRBV21-1 is termed a pseudogene. The CDR3 loop spans 11 amino acids. CDR3 DNA sequence: TGTGCCACCGGGACACCAGATACGCAGTATTTT. It specifies CATGTPDTQYF.

This clone was detected only once. The chain joins TRBV2 to TRBJ1-5; D possibly corresponds to TRBD1 (6 bases). The ends were cut back, 6 bases at V and 2 bases at J, with 17 bases in the middle. Germline-derived CDR1 and CDR2 are SNHLY and FYNNEI. This CDR3 is 16 amino acids long. Here the CDR3 reads CASSLRSGVRNQPQHF. The DNA for the CDR3 is TGTGCCAGCAGCCTGAGGTCAGGGGTCCGCAATCAGCCCCAGCATTTT. The complete variable domain, with remaining parts taken from reference TRBV2 and TRBJ1-5, reads EPEVTQTPSHQVTQMGQEVILRCVPISNHLYFYWYRQILGQKVEFLVSFYNNEISEKSEIFDDQFSVERPDGSNFTLKIRSTKLEDSAMYFCASSLRSGVRNQPQHFGDGTRLSIL.

The V and J genes are TRBV7-2 and TRBJ2-5; D gene unclear. V was cut by 1 base and J by 1 base, with 4 bases left in between. The germline V gene has CDR1 SGHTA and CDR2 FQGNSA. CDR3 length equals 13 residues. The CDR3 DNA follows: TGTGCCAGCAGCTTAGTCCGCCAAGAGACCCAGTACTTC. This gives the protein CASSLVRQETQYF.

The gene calls are TRBV4-3 and TRBJ1-4, with D perhaps TRBD1 (6 bases). The CDR3 runs 18 residues. Germline assignment: CDR1 LGHNA and CDR2 YSLEER. V lost 0 bases and J 8 bases, leaving 22 bases between the germline ends. The CDR3 here is CASSQEPPNRVGNEKLFF. The CDR3 nucleotides read TGCGCCAGCAGCCAAGAGCCCCCTAACAGGGTCGGGAACGAAAAACTGTTTTTT.

On this clone: The junction does not match germline at one end; this may be a read error. The rearrangement links TRBV14 to TRBJ2-7; D gene uncertain. This CDR3 is 10 amino acids long. CDR1 is SGHDN and CDR2 is FVKESK in the germline V gene. CDR3 DNA sequence: TGTGCCAGCAGCCAAGATCCCAGCAACTTC. It encodes CASSQDPSNF. The full variable domain, with the rest looked up from reference TRBV14 and TRBJ2-7, is EAGVTQFPSHSVIEKGQTVTLRCDPISGHDNLYWYRRVMGKEIKFLLHFVKESKQDESGMPNNRFLAERTGGTYSTLKVQPAELEDSGVYFCASSQDPSNFGPGTRLTVT.

The chain links TRBV18 to TRBJ1-1; unclear D gene. The CDR3 is made up of 13 amino acids. Germline V gene sequence: CDR1 KGHSH, CDR2 LQKENI. Between the trimmed V and J ends, which lost 2 bases and 1 base, there was a span of 5 bases. DNA for the CDR3: TGTGCCAGCTCACCAGAGAGGAACACTGAAGCTTTCTTT. Amino acid sequence: CASSPERNTEAFF.

This clone came up once. This sequence joins TRBV7-2 and TRBJ2-1; TRBD1 might be the D (6 bases). This CDR3 has 15 residues. Looked up from germline, CDR1 is SGHTA and CDR2 is FQGNSA. V was clipped by 2 bases and J by 7 bases, with 15 bases between them. CDR3 nucleotides: TGTGCCAGCAGCTTATCGCGGACAGTCCGGAATGAGCAGTTCTTC. Amino acid sequence: CASSLSRTVRNEQFF.

The chain combines TRBV4-3 with TRBJ2-7; tentative D call: TRBD1 (5 bases). Per the germline V gene, CDR1 is LGHNA and CDR2 is YSLEER. CDR3 size: 15 residues. Deletions cut 1 base from V and 0 bases from J, with 10 bases between. The CDR3 DNA reads as TGCGCCAGCAGCCAAGTACAGGATGGCTCCTACGAGCAGTACTTC. It translates to CASSQVQDGSYEQYF.

The V call is TRBV6-1, the J call TRBJ1-5, with TRBD1 matching 7 bases. V gave up 8 bases and J gave up 3 bases; unmatched junction bases: 1. The germline CDR1 and CDR2 sequences are MNHNS and SASEGT. The CDR3 loop spans 12 amino acids. The CDR3 DNA sequence: TGTGCCAGCGACAGGGCCAATCAGCCCCAGCATTTT. It translates to CASDRANQPQHF.

In DNA, the CDR3 is TGTGCCAGCAGCTGGGGACTAGCGAGCTACAATGAGCAGTTCTTC. It yields the protein CASSWGLASYNEQFF. This chain connects TRBV7-2 to TRBJ2-1; TRBD2 matches 10 bases. J lost 3 bases, V lost 4 bases, and 3 bases had no gene match. The V gene's germline CDR1 is SGHTA and CDR2 FQGNSA. CDR3 size: 15 residues.

The chain links TRBV6-4 to TRBJ2-7; no clear D. V lost 6 bases, J lost 1 base, and 4 bases lay in between. From germline, CDR1 is MRHNA and CDR2 SNTAGT. This CDR3 region has 11 residues. The CDR3 DNA reads TGTGCCAGCAGGGTTTCCTACGAGCAGTACGTC. It codes for CASRVSYEQYV.